This T cell receptor (beta chain) was captured in a study of T cell responses to AZD1222 COVID-19 vaccine. CDR3 size: 18 residues. With 0 bases clipped from V and 6 bases from J, the junction kept 13 bases outside the gene matches. Germline V gives CDR1 LGHDT, CDR2 YNNKEL (reference sequence). Measured with immunoSEQ multiplex PCR; TCRdb has only the in-frame clones, and not every one. The repertoire holds around 140,000 clones, roughly nine tenths seen once, with about 5% in the top ten. Sequenced here: peripheral blood, sampled on day 0 of AZD1222 vaccination. The receptor was isolated from an adult in good health. The genes are TRBV3-1 (or the pseudogene TRBV3-2) and TRBJ2-1, with 8 bases fitting TRBD1. DNA for the CDR3: TGTGCCAGCAGCCAAGATCGGTTCGGGCAGGGGGCGAGCAATGAGCAGTTCTTC. This codes for CASSQDRFGQGASNEQFF.